Below, 9 T cell receptor beta chains from the same sample are listed, as sequenced in a study of metastatic and nonmetastatic thyroid tumors. TCRdb reprocessed the PCR reads via MiXCR. The table has around 28,000 clones, 10% to 15% seen once. No patient received treatment before thyroid surgery. Sequencing was done on a sample of blood. These receptors all come from a female donor with papillary thyroid cancer or a benign thyroid nodule (not recorded which). Some clones in this sample may be carry-over from other donors' samples.

This clone has a count of ten or more. The chain uses TRBV7-2 and TRBJ2-7, with 8 bases fitting TRBD2. The germline V gene has CDR1 SGHTA and CDR2 FQGNSA. The V and J ends lost 1 base and 7 bases, in that order; junction bases with no gene match: 6. The CDR3 totals 14 residues. Written as DNA, the CDR3 is TGTGCCAGCAGCTTAGTACTCAGCGGGGGAGAGCAGTACTTC. Protein product: CASSLVLSGGEQYF.

Ten or more counts support this clone. This chain links TRBV28 with TRBJ2-7, with a possible D match to TRBD1 (6 bases). The V and J ends lost 3 bases and 5 bases respectively, with 11 bases between them. From germline, CDR1 is MDHEN and CDR2 SYDVKM. The CDR3 extends over 13 amino acids. CDR3 nucleotide sequence: TGTGCCAGCAGTTTGCCAGGGGCCCACGAGCAGTACTTC. It codes for CASSLPGAHEQYF.

In this sample, this clone turned up many times. Other DNA sequences in this specimen translate into the identical CDR3. V and J are TRBV6-1 and TRBJ2-5, with 8 bases identical to TRBD1. Trimming at V came to 6 bases and at J to 4 bases, leaving 13 bases not matched to a gene. Germline V lookup: CDR1 MNHNS, CDR2 SASEGT. This CDR3 contains 16 residues. CDR3 nucleotides: TGTGCCAGCAGCTCGAATCCAGGGGGCCTGGTAGAGACCCAGTACTTC. This codes for CASSSNPGGLVETQYF.

As concerns this clone: This could be a read error, since a much larger clone is one nucleotide away. Other nucleotide sequences in the sample specify the same CDR3. J is TRBJ1-1 and V is TRBV30; 7 bases agree with TRBD1. This CDR3 contains 14 residues. Germline V CDR1 and CDR2: GTSNPN, SVGIG (reference sequence). V lost 4 bases to trimming and J lost 3 bases; unmatched junction nucleotides: 8. CDR3 sequence reads: CAWMRQGWYTEAFF. Written as DNA, the CDR3 is TGTGCCTGGATGAGACAGGGTTGGTACACTGAAGCTTTCTTT.

V gene TRBV24-1 combines with J gene TRBJ2-1, with a tentative D call TRBD2 (6 bases). Trimming left V 3 bases short and J 2 bases short, with 19 bases between. Germline V gives CDR1 KGHDR, CDR2 SFDVKD. This CDR3 has 18 amino acids. The CDR3 reads CATSDALARRGAYNEQFF. DNA for the CDR3: TGTGCCACCAGTGATGCGCTGGCGCGGCGGGGTGCCTACAATGAGCAGTTCTTC.

This clone was found many times. The chain recombines TRBV7-8 with TRBJ2-7; the D is unclear. The CDR3 contains 15 residues. Germline V gene lookup returns CDR1 SGHVS and CDR2 FQNEAQ. V lost 1 base to trimming and J lost 2 bases, with 12 bases between them. The CDR3 bases are TGTGCCAGCAGCTTAGATGTATTCCCAACCTACGAGCAGTACTTC. Translated: CASSLDVFPTYEQYF.

The sample holds many counts of this clone. This CDR3 is also generated by other DNA sequences in the sample. This sequence joins TRBV6-1 and TRBJ2-6; weak D call: TRBD1 (6 bases). Trimming removed 6 bases from V and 4 bases from J, with 13 bases in between. This CDR3 is 15 amino acids long. Germline V gives CDR1 MNHNS, CDR2 SASEGT. The CDR3 DNA reads as TGTGCCAGCAGCGAGGACAGCTCGGGGGCCAACGTCCTGACTTTC. It encodes CASSEDSSGANVLTF.

In this sample, this clone turned up many times. V is TRBV6-1 and J is TRBJ1-5; a weak D match, TRBD1 (5 bases). Trimming cost V 5 bases and J 1 base, with 12 bases left between them. This CDR3 region has 15 residues. Germline loops: CDR1 MNHNS, CDR2 SASEGT. The CDR3 sequence is CASSYFRDSNQPQHF. For the CDR3, the DNA is TGTGCCAGCAGTTATTTCCGGGACAGCAATCAGCCCCAGCATTTT.

This clone showed up many times. The V call is TRBV2, the J call TRBJ1-4, with D possibly being TRBD1 (5 bases). Per the germline V gene, CDR1 is SNHLY and CDR2 is FYNNEI. The CDR3 spans 15 residues. V lost 5 bases and J 8 bases, leaving 18 bases between the germline ends. The CDR3 reads CASSPAAGLGEKLFF. Written as DNA, the CDR3 is TGTGCCAGCAGTCCGGCAGCAGGGTTAGGCGAAAAACTGTTTTTT.